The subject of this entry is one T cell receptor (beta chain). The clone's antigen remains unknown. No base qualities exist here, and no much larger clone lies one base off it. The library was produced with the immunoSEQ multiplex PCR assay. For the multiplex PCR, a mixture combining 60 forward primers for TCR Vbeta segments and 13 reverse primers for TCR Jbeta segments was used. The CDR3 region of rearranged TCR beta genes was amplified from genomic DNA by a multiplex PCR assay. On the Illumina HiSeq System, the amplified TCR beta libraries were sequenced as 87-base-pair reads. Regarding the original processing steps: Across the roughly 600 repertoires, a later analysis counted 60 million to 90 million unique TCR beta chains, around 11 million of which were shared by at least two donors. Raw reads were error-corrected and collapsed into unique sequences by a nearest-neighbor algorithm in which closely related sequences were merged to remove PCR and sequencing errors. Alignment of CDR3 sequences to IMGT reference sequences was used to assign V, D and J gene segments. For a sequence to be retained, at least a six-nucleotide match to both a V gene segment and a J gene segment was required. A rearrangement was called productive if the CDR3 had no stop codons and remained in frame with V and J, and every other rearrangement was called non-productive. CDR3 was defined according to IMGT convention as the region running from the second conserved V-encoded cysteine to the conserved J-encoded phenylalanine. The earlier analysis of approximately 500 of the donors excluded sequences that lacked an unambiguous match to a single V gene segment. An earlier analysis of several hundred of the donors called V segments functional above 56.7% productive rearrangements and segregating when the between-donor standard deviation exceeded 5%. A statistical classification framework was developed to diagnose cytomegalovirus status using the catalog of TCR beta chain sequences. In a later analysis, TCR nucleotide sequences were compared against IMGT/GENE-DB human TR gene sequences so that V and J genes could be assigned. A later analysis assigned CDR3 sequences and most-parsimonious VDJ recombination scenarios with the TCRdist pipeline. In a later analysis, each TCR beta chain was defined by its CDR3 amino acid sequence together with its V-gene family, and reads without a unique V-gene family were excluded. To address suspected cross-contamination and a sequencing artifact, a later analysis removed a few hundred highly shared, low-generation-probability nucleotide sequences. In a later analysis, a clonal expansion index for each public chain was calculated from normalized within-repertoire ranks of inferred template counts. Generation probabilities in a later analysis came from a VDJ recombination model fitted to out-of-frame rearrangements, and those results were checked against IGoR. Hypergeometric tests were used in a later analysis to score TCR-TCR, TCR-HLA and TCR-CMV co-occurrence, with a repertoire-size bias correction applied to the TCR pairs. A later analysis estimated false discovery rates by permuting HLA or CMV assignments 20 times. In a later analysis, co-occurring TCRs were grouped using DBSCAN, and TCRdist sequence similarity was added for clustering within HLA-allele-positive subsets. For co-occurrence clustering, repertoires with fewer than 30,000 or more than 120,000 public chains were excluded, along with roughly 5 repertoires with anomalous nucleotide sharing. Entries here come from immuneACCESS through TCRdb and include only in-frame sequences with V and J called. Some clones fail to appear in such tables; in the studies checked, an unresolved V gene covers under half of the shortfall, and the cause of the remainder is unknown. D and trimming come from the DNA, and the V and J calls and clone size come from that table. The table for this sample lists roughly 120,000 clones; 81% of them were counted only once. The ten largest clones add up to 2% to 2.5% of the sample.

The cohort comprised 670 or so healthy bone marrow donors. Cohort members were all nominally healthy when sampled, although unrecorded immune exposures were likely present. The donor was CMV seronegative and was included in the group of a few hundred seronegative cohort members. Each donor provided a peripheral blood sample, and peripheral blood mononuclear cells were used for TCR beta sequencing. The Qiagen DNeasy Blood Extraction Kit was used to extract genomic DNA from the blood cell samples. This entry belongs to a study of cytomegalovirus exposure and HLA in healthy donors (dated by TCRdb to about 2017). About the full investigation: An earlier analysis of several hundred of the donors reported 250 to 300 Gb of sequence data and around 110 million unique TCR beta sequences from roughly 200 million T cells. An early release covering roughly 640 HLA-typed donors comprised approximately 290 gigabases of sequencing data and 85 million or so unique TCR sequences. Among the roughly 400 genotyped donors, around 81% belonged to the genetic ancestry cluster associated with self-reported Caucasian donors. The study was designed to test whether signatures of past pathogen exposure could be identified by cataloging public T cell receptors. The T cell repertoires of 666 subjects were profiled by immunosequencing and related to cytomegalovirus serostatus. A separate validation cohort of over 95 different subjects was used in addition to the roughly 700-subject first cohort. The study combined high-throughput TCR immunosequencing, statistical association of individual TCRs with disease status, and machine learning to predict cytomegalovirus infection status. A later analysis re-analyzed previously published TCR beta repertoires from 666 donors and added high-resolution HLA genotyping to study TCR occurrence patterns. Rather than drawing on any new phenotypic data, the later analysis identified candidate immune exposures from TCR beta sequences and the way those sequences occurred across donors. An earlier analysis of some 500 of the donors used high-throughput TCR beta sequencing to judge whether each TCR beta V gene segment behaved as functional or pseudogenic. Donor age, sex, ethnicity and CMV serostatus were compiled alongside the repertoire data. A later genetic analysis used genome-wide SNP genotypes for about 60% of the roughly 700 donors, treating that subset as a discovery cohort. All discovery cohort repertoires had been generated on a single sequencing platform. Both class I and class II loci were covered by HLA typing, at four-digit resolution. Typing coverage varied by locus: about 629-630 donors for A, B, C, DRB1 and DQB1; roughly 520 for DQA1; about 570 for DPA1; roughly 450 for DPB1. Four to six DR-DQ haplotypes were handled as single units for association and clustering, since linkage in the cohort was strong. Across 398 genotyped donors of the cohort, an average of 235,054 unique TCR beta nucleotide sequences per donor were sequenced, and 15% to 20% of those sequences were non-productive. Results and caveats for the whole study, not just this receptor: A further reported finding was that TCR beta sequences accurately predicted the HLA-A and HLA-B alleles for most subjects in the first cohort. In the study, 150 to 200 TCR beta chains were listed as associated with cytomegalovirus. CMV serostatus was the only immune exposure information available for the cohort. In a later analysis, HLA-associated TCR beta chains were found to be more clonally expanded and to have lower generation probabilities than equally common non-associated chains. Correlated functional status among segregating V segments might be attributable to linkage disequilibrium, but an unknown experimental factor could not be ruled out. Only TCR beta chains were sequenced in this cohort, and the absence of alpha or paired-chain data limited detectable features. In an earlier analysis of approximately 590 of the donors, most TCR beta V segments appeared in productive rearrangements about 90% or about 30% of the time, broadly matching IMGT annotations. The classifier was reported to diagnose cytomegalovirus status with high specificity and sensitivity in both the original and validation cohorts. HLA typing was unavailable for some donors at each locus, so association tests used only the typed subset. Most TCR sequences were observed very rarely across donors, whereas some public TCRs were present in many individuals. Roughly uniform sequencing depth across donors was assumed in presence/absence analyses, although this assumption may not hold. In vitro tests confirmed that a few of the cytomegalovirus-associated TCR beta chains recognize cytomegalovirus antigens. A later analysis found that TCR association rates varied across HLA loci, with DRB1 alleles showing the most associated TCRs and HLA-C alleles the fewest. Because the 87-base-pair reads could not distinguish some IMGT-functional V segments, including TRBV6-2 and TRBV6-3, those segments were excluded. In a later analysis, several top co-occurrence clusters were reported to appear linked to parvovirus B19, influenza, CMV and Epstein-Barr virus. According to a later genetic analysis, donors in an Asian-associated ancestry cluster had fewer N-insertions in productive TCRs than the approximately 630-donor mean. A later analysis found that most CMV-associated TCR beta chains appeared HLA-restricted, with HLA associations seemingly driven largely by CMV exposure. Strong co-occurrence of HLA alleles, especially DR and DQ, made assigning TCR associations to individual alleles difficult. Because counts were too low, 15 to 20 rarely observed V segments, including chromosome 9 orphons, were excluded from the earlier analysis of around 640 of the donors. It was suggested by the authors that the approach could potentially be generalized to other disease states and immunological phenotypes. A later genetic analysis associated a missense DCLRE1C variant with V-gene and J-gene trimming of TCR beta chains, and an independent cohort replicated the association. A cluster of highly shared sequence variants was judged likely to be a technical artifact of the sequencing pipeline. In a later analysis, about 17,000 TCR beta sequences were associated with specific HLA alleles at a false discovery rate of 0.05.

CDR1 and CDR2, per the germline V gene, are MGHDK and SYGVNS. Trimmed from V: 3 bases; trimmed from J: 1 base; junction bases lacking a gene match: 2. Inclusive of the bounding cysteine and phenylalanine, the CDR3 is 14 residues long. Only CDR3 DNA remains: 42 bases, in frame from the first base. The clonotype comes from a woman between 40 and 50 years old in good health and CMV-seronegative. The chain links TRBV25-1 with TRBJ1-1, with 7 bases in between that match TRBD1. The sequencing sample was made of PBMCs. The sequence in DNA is TGTGCCAGCAGTGAGACAGGGAAGAACACTGAAGCTTTCTTT. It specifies CASSETGKNTEAFF.